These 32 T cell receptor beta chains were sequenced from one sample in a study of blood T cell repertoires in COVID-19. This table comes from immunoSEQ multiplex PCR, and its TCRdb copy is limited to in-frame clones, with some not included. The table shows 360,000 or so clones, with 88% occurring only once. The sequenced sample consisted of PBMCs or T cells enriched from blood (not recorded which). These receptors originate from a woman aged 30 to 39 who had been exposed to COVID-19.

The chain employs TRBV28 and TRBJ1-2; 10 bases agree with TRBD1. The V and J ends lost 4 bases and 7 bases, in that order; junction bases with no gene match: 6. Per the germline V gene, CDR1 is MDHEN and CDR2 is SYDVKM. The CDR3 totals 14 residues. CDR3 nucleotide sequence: TGTGCCAGCAGTTGGGACAGGGGTATGGCTGGCTACACCTTC. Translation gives CASSWDRGMAGYTF.

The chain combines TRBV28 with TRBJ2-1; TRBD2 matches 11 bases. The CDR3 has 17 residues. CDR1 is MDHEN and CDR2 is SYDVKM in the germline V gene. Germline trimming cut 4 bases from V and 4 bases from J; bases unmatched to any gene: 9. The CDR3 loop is CASSSRLAGRVYNEQFF. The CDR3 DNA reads TGTGCCAGCAGTTCAAGACTAGCGGGGAGAGTTTACAATGAGCAGTTCTTC.

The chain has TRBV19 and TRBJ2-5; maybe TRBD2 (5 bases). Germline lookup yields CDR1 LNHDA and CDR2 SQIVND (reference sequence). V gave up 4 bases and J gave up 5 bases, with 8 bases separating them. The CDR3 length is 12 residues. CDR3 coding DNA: TGTGCCAGTAGTACTAGCTCGGAGACCCAGTACTTC. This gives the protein CASSTSSETQYF.

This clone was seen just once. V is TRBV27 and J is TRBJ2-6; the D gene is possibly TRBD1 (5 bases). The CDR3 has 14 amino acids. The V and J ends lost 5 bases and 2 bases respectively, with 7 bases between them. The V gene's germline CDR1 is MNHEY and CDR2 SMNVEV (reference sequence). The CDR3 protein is CASSIGAGANVLTF. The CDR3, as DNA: TGTGCCAGCAGTATAGGGGCTGGGGCCAACGTCCTGACTTTC.

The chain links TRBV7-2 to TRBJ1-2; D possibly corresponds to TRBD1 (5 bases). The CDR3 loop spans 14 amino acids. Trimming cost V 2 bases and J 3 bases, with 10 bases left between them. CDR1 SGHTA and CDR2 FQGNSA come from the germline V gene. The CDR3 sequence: CASSLSGTYYGYTF. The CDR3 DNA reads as TGTGCCAGCAGCTTATCCGGGACTTACTATGGCTACACCTTC.

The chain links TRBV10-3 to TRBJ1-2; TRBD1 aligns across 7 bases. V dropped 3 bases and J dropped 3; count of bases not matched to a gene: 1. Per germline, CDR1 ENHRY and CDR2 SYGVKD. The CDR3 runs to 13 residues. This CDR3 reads CAISDDRDYGYTF. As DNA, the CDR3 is TGTGCCATCAGTGACGACAGGGACTATGGCTACACCTTC.

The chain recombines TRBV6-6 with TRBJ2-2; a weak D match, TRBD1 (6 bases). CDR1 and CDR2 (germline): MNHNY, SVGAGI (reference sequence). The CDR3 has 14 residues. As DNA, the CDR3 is TGTGCTCTCAAGGGGGTCCAAAACACCGGGGAGCTGTTTTTT. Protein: CALKGVQNTGELFF.

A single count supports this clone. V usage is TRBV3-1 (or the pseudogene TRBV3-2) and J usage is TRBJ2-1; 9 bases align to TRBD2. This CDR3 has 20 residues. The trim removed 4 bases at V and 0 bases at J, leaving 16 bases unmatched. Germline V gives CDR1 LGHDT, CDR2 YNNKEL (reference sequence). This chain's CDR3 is CASSPPLGTSGSSSYNEQFF. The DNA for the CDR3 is TGTGCCAGCAGCCCACCCCTTGGAACTAGCGGGTCAAGCTCCTACAATGAGCAGTTCTTC.

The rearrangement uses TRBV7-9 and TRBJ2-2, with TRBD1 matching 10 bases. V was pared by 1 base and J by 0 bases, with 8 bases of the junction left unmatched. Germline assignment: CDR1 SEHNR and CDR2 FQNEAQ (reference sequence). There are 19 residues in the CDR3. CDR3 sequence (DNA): TGTGCCAGCAGCTTAGATACGAGGGACAGGGGATCGAACACCGGGGAGCTGTTTTTT. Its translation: CASSLDTRDRGSNTGELFF.

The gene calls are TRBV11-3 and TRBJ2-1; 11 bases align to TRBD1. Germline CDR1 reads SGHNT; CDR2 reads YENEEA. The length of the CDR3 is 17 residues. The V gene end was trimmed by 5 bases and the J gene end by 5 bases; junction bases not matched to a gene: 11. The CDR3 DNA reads TGTGCCAGCAGCCCACGGACAGGGGGCCGATTTGACAATGAGCAGTTCTTC. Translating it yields CASSPRTGGRFDNEQFF.

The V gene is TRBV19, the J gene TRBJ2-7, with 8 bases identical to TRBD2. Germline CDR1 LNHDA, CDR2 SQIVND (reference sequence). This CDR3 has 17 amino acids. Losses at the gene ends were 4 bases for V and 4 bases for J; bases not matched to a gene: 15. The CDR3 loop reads CASSNTKSGSYLYEQYF. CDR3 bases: TGTGCCAGTAGTAATACTAAAAGCGGGAGCTATCTGTACGAGCAGTACTTC.

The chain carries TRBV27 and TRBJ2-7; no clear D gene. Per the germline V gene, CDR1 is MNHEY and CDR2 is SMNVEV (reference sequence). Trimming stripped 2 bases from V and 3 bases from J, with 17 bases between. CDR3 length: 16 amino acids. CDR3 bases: TGTGCCAGCAGTTTAAGGCCAGCCGAGCGCCGCTACGAGCAGTACTTC. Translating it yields CASSLRPAERRYEQYF.

CDR3 region: CASSPRGGQGVSYNEQFF. In DNA form, the CDR3 reads TGTGCCAGCAGCCCACGGGGGGGGCAGGGGGTCTCCTACAATGAGCAGTTCTTC. This chain links TRBV7-8 with TRBJ2-1; a weak D match, TRBD2 (8 bases). This CDR3 contains 18 residues. Germline-derived CDR1 and CDR2 are SGHVS and FQNEAQ. V dropped 5 bases and J dropped 0 bases, with 20 bases sitting between them. Full variable domain (outside the CDR3, taken from reference TRBV7-8 and TRBJ2-1): GAGVSQSPRYKVAKRGQDVALRCDPISGHVSLFWYQQALGQGPEFLTYFQNEAQLDKSGLPSDRFFAERPEGSVSTLKIQRTQQEDSAVYLCASSPRGGQGVSYNEQFFGPGTRLTVL.

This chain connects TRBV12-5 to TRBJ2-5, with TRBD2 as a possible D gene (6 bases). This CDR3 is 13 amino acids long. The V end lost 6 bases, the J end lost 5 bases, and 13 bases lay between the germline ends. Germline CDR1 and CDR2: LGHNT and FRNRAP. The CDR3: CASGTWEAETQYF. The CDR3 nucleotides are TGTGCTAGTGGAACTTGGGAGGCGGAGACCCAGTACTTC.

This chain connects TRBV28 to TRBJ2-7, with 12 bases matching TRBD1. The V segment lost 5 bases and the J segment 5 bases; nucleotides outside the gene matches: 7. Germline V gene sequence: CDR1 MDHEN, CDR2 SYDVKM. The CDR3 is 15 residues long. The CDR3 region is CASSILGTGGHEQYF. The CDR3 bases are TGTGCCAGCAGTATCCTCGGGACAGGGGGCCACGAGCAGTACTTC.

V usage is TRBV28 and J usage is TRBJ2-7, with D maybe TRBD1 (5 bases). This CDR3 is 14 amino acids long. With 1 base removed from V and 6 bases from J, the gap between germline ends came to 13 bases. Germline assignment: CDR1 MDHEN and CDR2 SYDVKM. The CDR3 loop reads CASSLLGRVGEQYF. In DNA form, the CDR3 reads TGTGCCAGCAGTTTATTGGGCAGGGTGGGCGAGCAGTACTTC.

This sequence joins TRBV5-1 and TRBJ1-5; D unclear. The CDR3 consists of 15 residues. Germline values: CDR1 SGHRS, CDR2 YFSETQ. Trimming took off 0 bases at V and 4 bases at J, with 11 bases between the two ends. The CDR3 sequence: CASSLGSGKNQPQHF. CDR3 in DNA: TGCGCCAGCAGCTTGGGTTCGGGGAAAAATCAGCCCCAGCATTTT.

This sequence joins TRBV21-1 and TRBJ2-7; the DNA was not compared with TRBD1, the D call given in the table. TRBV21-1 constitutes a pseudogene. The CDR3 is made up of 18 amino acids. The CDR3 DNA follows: TGTGCCAGCAGCAAAAAAGGGTTCCGGCACGACAGGGCCTACGAGCAGTACTTC. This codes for CASSKKGFRHDRAYEQYF.

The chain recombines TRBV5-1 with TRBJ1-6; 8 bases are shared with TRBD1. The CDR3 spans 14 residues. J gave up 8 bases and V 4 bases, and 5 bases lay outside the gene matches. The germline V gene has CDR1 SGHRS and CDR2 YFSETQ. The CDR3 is CASSPGQGHSPLHF. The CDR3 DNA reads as TGCGCCAGCAGCCCCGGACAGGGACATTCACCCCTCCACTTT.

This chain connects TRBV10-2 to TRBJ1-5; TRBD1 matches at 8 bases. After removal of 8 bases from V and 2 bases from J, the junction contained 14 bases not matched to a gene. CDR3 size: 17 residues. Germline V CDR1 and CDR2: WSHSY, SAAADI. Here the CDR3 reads CASAPWTGQERNQPQHF. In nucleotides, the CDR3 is TGCGCCAGCGCACCGTGGACAGGGCAAGAGCGCAATCAGCCCCAGCATTTT.

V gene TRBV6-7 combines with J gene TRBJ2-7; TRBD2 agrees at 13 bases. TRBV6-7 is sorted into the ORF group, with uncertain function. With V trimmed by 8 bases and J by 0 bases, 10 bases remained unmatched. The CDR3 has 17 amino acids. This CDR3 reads CASDTGTSGNHSYEQYF. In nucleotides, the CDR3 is TGTGCCAGCGATACCGGGACTAGCGGGAATCACTCCTACGAGCAGTACTTC.

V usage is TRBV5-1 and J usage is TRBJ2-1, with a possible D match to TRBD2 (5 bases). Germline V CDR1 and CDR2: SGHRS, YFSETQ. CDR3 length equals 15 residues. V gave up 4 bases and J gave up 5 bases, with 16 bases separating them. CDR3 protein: CASSPRAGNNNEQFF. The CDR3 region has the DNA TGCGCCAGCAGCCCCCGAGCCGGGAACAACAATGAGCAGTTCTTC.

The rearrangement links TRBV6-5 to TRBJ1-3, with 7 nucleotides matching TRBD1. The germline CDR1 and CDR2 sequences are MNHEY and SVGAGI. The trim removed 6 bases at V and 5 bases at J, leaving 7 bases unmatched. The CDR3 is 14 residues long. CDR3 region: CASSPSTGRNTIYF. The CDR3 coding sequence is TGTGCCAGCAGCCCCTCGACAGGGCGAAACACCATATATTTT.

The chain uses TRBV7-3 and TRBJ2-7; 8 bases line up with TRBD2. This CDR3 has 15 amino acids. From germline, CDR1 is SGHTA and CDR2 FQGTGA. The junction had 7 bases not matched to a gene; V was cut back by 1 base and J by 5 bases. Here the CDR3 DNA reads TGTGCCAGCAGCTTAAGGGGCGGGAGGAAGGACGAGCAGTACTTC. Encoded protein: CASSLRGGRKDEQYF. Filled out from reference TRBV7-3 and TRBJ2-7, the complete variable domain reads GAGVSQTPSNKVTEKGKYVELRCDPISGHTALYWYRQSLGQGPEFLIYFQGTGAADDSGLPNDRFFAVRPEGSVSTLKIQRTERGDSAVYLCASSLRGGRKDEQYFGPGTRLTVT.

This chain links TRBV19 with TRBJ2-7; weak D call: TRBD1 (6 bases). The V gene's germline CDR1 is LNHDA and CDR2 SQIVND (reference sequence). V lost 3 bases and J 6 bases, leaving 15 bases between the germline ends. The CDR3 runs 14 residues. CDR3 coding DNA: TGTGCCAGTAGTATTAGCCATAACAGGGCCGAGCAGTACTTC. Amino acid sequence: CASSISHNRAEQYF.

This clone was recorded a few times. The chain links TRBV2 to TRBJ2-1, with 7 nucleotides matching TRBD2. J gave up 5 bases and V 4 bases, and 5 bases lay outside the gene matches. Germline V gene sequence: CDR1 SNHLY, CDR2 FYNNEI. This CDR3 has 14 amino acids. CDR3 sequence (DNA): TGTGCCAGCAGTGGCGGGAGAATGGACAATGAGCAGTTCTTC. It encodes CASSGGRMDNEQFF.

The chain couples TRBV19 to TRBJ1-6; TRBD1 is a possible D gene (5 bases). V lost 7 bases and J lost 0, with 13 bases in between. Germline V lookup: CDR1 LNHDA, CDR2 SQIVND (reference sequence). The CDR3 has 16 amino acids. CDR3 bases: TGTGCCAGTACCGTAAGCGGGGGCTCCTATAATTCACCCCTCCACTTT. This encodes CASTVSGGSYNSPLHF. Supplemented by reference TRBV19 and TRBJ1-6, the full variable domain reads DGGITQSPKYLFRKEGQNVTLSCEQNLNHDAMYWYRQDPGQGLRLIYYSQIVNDFQKGDIAEGYSVSREKKESFPLTVTSAQKNPTAFYLCASTVSGGSYNSPLHFGNGTRLTVT.

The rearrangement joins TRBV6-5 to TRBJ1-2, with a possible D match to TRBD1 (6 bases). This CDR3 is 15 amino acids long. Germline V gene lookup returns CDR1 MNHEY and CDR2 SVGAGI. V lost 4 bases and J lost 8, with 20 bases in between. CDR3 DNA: TGTGCCAGCAGTTTGTCGGGGGGGGCCCCCTTCGGCTACACCTTC. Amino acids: CASSLSGGAPFGYTF.

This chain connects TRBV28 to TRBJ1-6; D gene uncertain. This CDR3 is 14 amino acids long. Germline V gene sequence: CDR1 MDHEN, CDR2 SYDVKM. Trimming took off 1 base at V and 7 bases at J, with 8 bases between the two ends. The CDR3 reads CASSLFRGNSPLHF. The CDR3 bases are TGTGCCAGCAGTTTATTTCGGGGAAATTCACCCCTCCACTTT.

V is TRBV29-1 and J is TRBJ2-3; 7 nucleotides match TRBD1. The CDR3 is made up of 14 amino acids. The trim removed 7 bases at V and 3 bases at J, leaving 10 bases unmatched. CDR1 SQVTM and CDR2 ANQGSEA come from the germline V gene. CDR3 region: CSATTGKGTDTQYF. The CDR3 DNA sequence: TGCAGCGCTACGACAGGGAAGGGTACAGATACGCAGTATTTT.

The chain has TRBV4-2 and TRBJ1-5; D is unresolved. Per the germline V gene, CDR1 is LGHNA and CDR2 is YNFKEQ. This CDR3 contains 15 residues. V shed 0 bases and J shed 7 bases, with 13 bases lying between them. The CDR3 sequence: CASSQEPHSSQPQHF. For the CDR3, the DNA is TGTGCCAGCAGCCAAGAACCTCACTCCTCGCAGCCCCAGCATTTT.

CDR3 amino acids: CASSPRTSGRITEQYF. CDR3 DNA: TGTGCCAGCAGCCCCAGGACTAGCGGGAGGATCACCGAGCAGTACTTC. The chain employs TRBV7-9 and TRBJ2-7, with 14 bases aligning to TRBD2. V was pared by 5 bases and J by 6 bases, with 9 bases of the junction left unmatched. The CDR3 totals 16 residues. Germline values: CDR1 SEHNR, CDR2 FQNEAQ (reference sequence).